The present T cell receptor (beta chain) was sequenced within a study of blood T cell repertoires in COVID-19. Study overall: Samples taken during acute and convalescent COVID-19 were collected in the United States, Italy and Spain. Sources were T cells, B-cell-depleted T cells, or PBMCs; the material itself was cDNA or gDNA.

Per the original methods: Counts of nucleated cells, estimated from reference gene primer amplification, were obtained. The assay was immunoSEQ multiplex PCR, and TCRdb's table has in-frame clones only and misses some. That table is the source of V, J and clone size, and D and trimming were worked out from the DNA. This sample has about 180,000 clones, with 86% found just once. Germline V CDR1 and CDR2: ENHRY, SYGVKD. The CDR3 sequence is 16 residues long. V shed 2 bases, J shed 11 bases, and the junction held 14 bases outside the gene matches. The V gene is TRBV10-3, the J gene TRBJ1-5, with 8 bases fitting TRBD1. Specimen: peripheral blood. The sequence came from a woman aged 25 to 39 with active or convalescent COVID-19. Here the CDR3 DNA reads TGTGCCATCAGTGAGGGGGGGACAGGCCCTATTACAGCCCAGCATTTT. Residues: CAISEGGTGPITAQHF.